One sample yielded the 3 T cell receptor beta chains listed below, sequenced in a study of T cells in Graves' hyperthyroidism and ophthalmopathy (dated by TCRdb to the late 2010s). The library was obtained by multiplex PCR. For sequencing, an Illumina HiSeq 2000 was employed. Amplification of TCR beta CDR3 regions was carried out from RNA transcripts. A first-round RT-PCR of the TCR CDR3 used the HTBI primer set with the Qiagen OneStep RT-PCR kit. Using fastp at Q25 and MiXCR, TCRdb reprocessed the public reads and kept productive beta chains. When rows share a CDR3 protein, they turn into one entry using the most common DNA and genes. This sample gives about 380,000 distinct CDR3 sequences in total; about 15% of them show up just once. The ten top clones hold around 10% of the sample. Specimen: blood. The receptors were gathered from a woman aged 60-75 years with Graves' hyperthyroidism.

The J gene is TRBJ1-4, the V gene TRBV25-1; D might be TRBD1 (5 bases). Germline V gives CDR1 MGHDK, CDR2 SYGVNS. The V end lost 6 bases, the J end lost 7 bases, and 18 bases lay between the germline ends. CDR3 length equals 15 residues. The CDR3: CASSPDYVGGEKLFF. For the CDR3, the DNA is TGTGCCAGCAGCCCCGATTATGTGGGGGGTGAAAAACTGTTTTTT.

There are many counts of this clonotype. The rearrangement joins TRBV11-2 to TRBJ2-5; D may be TRBD1 (6 bases). This CDR3 comprises 13 residues. From germline, CDR1 is SGHAT and CDR2 FQNNGV. The V end lost 4 bases, the J end lost 5 bases, and 11 bases lay between the germline ends. CDR3 bases: TGTGCCAGCAGCTCAGGGGCCTGGGAGACCCAGTACTTC. Its protein is CASSSGAWETQYF.

This sequence joins TRBV20-1 and TRBJ2-5; 13 bases are a match to TRBD2. V was clipped by 7 bases and J by 0 bases; unmatched bases: 8. Germline V lookup: CDR1 DFQATT, CDR2 SNEGSKA (reference sequence). CDR3 length equals 16 residues. The CDR3, as DNA: TGCAGTGATGCCGGGACTAGCGGGACGTACCAAGAGACCCAGTACTTC. This sequence encodes CSDAGTSGTYQETQYF.